These 5 T cell receptor beta chains were sequenced from one sample in a study of graft-versus-host responses after intestinal transplantation. TCRdb keeps only in-frame clones here, not all; method: immunoSEQ multiplex PCR. The sample lists 25,000 to 30,000 clones, 90% to 95% occurring once. Source: PBMCs, taken roughly 68 days after intestinal transplant. Receptors originate from a human patient who received an intestinal transplant, so some T cells may come from the graft donor.

V gene TRBV6-4 combines with J gene TRBJ2-5; 7 bases map to TRBD2. Germline trimming cut 2 bases from V and 0 bases from J; bases unmatched to any gene: 6. This CDR3 is 16 amino acids long. CDR1 is MRHNA, CDR2 SNTAGT, per germline. CDR3 nucleotide sequence: TGTGCCAGCAGTGACCCTAGCGGAGACCACCAAGAGACCCAGTACTTC. Translated, it gives CASSDPSGDHQETQYF.

The chain combines TRBV7-8 with TRBJ2-3; perhaps TRBD2 as D (5 bases). Germline values: CDR1 SGHVS, CDR2 FQNEAQ. V was clipped by 8 bases and J by 1 base, with 13 bases between them. This CDR3 is built from 14 residues. CDR3 sequence (DNA): TGTGCCAGCCTAGCCGCCATTGGCACAGATACGCAGTATTTT. The encoded protein is CASLAAIGTDTQYF.

The chain combines TRBV6-1 with TRBJ1-2; D gene unclear. Trimming shortened V by 4 bases and J by 2 bases, and 11 bases separated the two germline ends. Germline values: CDR1 MNHNS, CDR2 SASEGT. The CDR3 extends over 14 amino acids. This CDR3 is CASSVLITNYGYTF. The CDR3 DNA follows: TGTGCCAGCAGTGTCTTGATAACAAACTATGGCTACACCTTC.

The V gene is TRBV7-8, the J gene TRBJ1-1, with a tentative D call TRBD1 (6 bases). Germline assignment: CDR1 SGHVS and CDR2 FQNEAQ. CDR3 length: 15 residues. V was trimmed by 3 bases and J by 1 base, leaving 12 bases between them. CDR3 protein: CASSFYREENTEAFF. CDR3 bases: TGTGCCAGCAGCTTCTACAGGGAGGAGAACACTGAAGCTTTCTTT.

The rearrangement links TRBV5-6 to TRBJ2-7; possibly TRBD2 for D (6 bases). This CDR3 has 15 amino acids. V was pared by 5 bases and J by 7 bases, with 22 bases between. CDR1 and CDR2 from the germline V gene are SGHDT and YYEEEE. The CDR3, as DNA: TGTGCCAGCAGTTGCCGGGACTTGGGGTATAATGAGCAGTACTTC. Protein product: CASSCRDLGYNEQYF.